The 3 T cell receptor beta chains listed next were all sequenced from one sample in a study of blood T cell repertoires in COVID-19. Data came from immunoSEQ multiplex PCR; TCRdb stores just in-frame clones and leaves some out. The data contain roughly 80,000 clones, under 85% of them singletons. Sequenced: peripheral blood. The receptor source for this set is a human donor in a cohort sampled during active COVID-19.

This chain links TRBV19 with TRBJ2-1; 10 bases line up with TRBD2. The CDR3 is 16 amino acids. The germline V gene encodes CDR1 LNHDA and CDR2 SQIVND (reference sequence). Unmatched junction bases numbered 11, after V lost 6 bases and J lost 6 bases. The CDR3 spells CASRRFSGGAPNEQFF. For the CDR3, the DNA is TGTGCCAGTAGGCGATTCAGCGGGGGGGCCCCCAATGAGCAGTTCTTC.

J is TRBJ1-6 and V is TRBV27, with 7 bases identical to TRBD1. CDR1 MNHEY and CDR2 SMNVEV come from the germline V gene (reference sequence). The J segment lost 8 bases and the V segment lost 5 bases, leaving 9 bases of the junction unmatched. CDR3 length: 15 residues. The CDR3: CASSLRDSQYSPLHF. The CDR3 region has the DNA TGTGCCAGCAGTCTCCGGGACAGCCAATATTCACCCCTCCACTTT.

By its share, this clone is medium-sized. CDR3: CASSLALGFSDRAYEQYF. DNA for the CDR3: TGTGCCAGCAGCTTAGCGTTAGGGTTTTCGGACAGGGCATACGAGCAGTACTTC. The genes are TRBV7-2 and TRBJ2-7; 8 bases agree with TRBD1. V lost 0 bases to trimming and J lost 4 bases; unmatched junction nucleotides: 14. The germline CDR1 and CDR2 sequences are SGHTA and FQGNSA. CDR3 length: 18 amino acids.